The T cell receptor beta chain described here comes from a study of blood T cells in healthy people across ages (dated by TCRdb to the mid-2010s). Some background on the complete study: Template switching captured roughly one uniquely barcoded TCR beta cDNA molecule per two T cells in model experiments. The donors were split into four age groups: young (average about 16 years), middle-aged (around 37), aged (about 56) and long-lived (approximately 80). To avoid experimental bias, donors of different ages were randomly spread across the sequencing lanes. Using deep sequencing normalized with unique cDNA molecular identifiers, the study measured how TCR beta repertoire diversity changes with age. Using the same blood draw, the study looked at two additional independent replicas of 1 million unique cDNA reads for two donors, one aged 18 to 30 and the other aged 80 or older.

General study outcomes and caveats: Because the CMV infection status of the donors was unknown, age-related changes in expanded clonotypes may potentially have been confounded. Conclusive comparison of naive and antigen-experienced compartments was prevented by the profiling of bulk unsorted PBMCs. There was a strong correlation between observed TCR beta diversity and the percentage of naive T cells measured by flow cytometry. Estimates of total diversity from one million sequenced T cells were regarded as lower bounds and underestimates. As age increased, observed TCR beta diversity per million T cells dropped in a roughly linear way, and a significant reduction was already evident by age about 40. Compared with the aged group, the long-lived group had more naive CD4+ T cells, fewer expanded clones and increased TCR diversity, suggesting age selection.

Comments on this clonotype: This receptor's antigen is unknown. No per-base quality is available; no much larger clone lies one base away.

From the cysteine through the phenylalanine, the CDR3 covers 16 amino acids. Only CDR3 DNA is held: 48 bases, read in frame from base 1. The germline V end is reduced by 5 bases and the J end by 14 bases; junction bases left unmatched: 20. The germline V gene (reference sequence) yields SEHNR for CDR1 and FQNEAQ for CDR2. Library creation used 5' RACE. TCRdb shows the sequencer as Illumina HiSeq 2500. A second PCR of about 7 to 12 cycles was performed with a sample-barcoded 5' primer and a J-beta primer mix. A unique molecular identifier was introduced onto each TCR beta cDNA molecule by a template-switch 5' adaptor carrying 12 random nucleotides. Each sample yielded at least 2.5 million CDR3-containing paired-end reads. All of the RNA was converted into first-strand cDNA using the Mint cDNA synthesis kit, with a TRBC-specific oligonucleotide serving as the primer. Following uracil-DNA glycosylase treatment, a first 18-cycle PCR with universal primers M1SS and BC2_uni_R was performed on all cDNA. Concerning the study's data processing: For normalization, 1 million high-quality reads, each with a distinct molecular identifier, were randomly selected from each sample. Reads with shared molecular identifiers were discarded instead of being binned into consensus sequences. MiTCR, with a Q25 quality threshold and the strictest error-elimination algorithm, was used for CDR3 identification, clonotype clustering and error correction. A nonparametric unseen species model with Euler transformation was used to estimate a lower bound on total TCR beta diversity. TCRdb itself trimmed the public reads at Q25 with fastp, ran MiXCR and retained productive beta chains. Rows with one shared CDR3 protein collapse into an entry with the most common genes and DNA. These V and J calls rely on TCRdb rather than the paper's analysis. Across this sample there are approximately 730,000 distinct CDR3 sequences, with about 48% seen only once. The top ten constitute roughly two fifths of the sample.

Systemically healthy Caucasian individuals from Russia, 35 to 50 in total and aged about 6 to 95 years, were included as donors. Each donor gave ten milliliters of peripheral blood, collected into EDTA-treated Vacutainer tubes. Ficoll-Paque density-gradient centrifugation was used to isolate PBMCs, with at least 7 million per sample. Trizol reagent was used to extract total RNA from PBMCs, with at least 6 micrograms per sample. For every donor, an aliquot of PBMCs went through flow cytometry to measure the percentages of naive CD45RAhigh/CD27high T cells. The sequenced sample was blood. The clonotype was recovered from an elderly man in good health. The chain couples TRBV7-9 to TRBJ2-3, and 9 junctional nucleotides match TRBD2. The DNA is TGTGCCAGCAGCACGGGACTAGCAGGACCCCCCAGATACGCGTATTTT. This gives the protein CASSTGLAGPPRYAYF.